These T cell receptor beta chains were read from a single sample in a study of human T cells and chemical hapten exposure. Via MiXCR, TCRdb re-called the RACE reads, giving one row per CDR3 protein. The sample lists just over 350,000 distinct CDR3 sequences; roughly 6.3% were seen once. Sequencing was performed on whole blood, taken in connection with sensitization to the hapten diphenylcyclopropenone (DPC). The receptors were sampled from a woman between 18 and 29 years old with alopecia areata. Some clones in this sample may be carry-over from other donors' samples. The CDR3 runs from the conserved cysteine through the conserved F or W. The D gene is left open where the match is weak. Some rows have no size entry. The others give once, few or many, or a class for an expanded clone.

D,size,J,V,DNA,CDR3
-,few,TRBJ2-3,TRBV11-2,TGTGCCAGCAGCCCAGGGGCGGGGGAGACAGATACGCAGTATTTT,CASSPGAGETDTQYF
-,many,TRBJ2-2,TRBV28,TGTGCCAGCGCAACCCGGGGTACCGGGGAGCTGTTTTTT,CASATRGTGELFF
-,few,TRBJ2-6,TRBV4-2,TGTGCCAGCAGCCAAGAAGAGCTGCTCGGGGCCAACGTCCTGACTTTC,CASSQEELLGANVLTF
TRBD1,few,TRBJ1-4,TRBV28,TGTGCCAGCAGTCCAACAGGGGAGGACGAAAAACTGTTTTTT,CASSPTGEDEKLFF
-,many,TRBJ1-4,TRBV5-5,TGTGCCAGCAGCTTGGGGCGGCGATCCTCAACTAATGAAAAACTGTTTTTT,CASSLGRRSSTNEKLFF
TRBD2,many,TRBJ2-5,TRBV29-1,TGCAGCGTACGAGCGGGGGGGCCTGGGGAGACCCAGTACTTC,CSVRAGGPGETQYF
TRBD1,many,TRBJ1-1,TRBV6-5,TGTGCCAGCAGTTATAGGGGGCCGAGAACTGAAGCTTTCTTT,CASSYRGPRTEAFF
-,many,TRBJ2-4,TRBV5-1,TGCGCCAGCAGCTTTGGGGACCCCCGAGTTCAGTACTTC,CASSFGDPRVQYF
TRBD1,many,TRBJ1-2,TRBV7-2,TGTGCCAGCAGCTTACTTTACGCAGGGGGCTATGGCTACACCTTC,CASSLLYAGGYGYTF
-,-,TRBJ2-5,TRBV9,TGTGCCAGCAGCGTAGATCCTCTCTCGGGGGAGACCCAGTACTTC,CASSVDPLSGETQYF
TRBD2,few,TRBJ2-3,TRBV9,TGTGCCAGCAGCGTAACTAGCGGGGGAACCGCAGATACGCAGTATTTT,CASSVTSGGTADTQYF
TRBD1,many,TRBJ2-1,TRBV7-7,TGTGCTAGCAGCCCGGACAGGGTGGGTGAGCAGTTCTTC,CASSPDRVGEQFF
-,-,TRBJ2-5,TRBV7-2,TGTGCCAGCAGCTTCAATTGGAGGGGGGGGCCGGTGTCTCGGACCCAGTACTTC,CASSFNWRGGPVSRTQYF
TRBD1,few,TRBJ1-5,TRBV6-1,TGTGCCAGCAGTGAAGCGGGGACAGGGGTCCAGCCCCAGCATTTT,CASSEAGTGVQPQHF
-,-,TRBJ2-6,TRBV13,TGTGCCAGCAGCTTACCCGGGGCCAACGTCCTGACTTTC,CASSLPGANVLTF
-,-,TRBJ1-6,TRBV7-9,TGTGCCAGCAGCCGACGGACAACTAGGGATTCACCCCTCCACTTT,CASSRRTTRDSPLHF
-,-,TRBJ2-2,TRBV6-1,TGTGCCAGCAGAAAGACAGGTCTCTTCACCGGGGAGCTGTTTTTT,CASRKTGLFTGELFF
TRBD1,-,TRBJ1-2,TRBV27,TGTGCCAGCAGTTTATCACCGGGACAGAACTATGGCTACACCTTC,CASSLSPGQNYGYTF
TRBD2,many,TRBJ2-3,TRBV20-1,TGCAGTGCTAGCTATATAAGCGGGGGGGAAACAGATACGCAGTATTTT,CSASYISGGETDTQYF
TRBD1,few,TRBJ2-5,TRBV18,TGTGCCAGCTCACTTCAATCTCCGGGACAGGAAGAGACCCAGTACTTC,CASSLQSPGQEETQYF
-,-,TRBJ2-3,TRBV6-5,TGTGCCAGCAGTAGGAGGTTGGAAGATACGCAGTATTTT,CASSRRLEDTQYF
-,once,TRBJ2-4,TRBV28,TGTGCCAGCAGTTTATGGGGGGACGGCAAAAACATTCAGTACTTC,CASSLWGDGKNIQYF
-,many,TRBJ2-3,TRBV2,TGTGCCAGCAGTAGCGTTCGCGGCACAGATACGCAGTATTTT,CASSSVRGTDTQYF
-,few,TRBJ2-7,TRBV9,TGTGCCAGCAGTGCAGGGTACGGAGACTACGAGCAGTACTTC,CASSAGYGDYEQYF
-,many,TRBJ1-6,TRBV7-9,TGTGCCAGCAGCACCGCCTTGGGTTCACCCCTCCACTTT,CASSTALGSPLHF
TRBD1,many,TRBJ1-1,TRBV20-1,TGCAGTGCTAGAAGGCAGGGGGGCACTGAAGCTTTCTTT,CSARRQGGTEAFF
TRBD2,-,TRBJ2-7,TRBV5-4,TGTGCCAGCAGCTGGGCTAGCGGGGGTTACGAGCAGTACTTC,CASSWASGGYEQYF
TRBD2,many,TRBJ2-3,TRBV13,TGTGCCAGCAGCTCTTATTCGGGACTAGCGGGGGGGCGTGGACCAGATACGCAGTATTTT,CASSSYSGLAGGRGPDTQYF
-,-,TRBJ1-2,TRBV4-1,TGCGCCAGCAGCCAAGTGGGGGCAGAGGGATATGGCTACACCTTC,CASSQVGAEGYGYTF
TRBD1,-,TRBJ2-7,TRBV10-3,TGTGCCATACAGGGGGACTACGAGCAGTACTTC,CAIQGDYEQYF
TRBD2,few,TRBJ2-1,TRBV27,TGTGCCAGCAGTCCAGTAGCGGGGGCGGTCAATGAGCAGTTCTTC,CASSPVAGAVNEQFF
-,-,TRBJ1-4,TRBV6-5,TGTGCCAGCAGGGGATCCGGGACGGACAATGAAAAACTGTTTTTT,CASRGSGTDNEKLFF
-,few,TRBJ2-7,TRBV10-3,TGTGCCATCAGTGGCGGGGAACCCTCCTACGAGCAGTACTTC,CAISGGEPSYEQYF
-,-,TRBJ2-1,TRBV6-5,TGTGCCAGCAGACTAACGTTCGGGGGTACCAGTGAGCAGTTCTTC,CASRLTFGGTSEQFF
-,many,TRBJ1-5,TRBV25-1,TGTGCCAGCGGGTCAAATCAGCCCCAGCATTTT,CASGSNQPQHF
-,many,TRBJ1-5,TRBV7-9,TGTGCCAGCAGCATTACCGGCCATCAGCCCCAGCATTTT,CASSITGHQPQHF
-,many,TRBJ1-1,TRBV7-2,TGTGCCAGCAGCTTCACGAACACTGAAGCTTTCTTT,CASSFTNTEAFF
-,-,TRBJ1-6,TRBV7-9,TGTGCCAGCAGCTTAGAAGGGGGGAGATCACCCCTCCACTTT,CASSLEGGRSPLHF
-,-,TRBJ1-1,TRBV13,TGTGCCAGCAGCTTAGCCCCAGAGACCCACGGGACTGAAGCTTTCTTT,CASSLAPETHGTEAFF
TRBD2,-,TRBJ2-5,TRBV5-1,TGCGCCAGCAGCTTGCTAGCGGGGGACAAAGAGACCCAGTACTTC,CASSLLAGDKETQYF
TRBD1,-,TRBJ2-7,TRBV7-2,TGTGCCAGCAGCGCGGACAGGTCCCGTCCCTCTGCATCCTACGAGCAGTACTTC,CASSADRSRPSASYEQYF
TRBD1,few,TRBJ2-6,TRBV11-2,TGTGCCAGCAGCTACCGACAGGGCAGCTCTGGGGCCAACGTCCTGACTTTC,CASSYRQGSSGANVLTF
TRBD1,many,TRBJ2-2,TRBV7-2,TGTGCCAGCAGCTTAGGCCAGGGACAGACGAACACCGGGGAGCTGTTTTTT,CASSLGQGQTNTGELFF
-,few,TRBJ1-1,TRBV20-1,TGCAGTGCTAGGTGGGGAGGGAGCACTGAAGCTTTCTTT,CSARWGGSTEAFF
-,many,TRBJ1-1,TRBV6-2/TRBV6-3,TGTGCCAGCGTCGGCCCTCAACAGCCTGAAGCTTTCTTT,CASVGPQQPEAFF
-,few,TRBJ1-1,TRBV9,TGTGCCAGCAGCGTGGGACCAAACACTGAAGCTTTCTTT,CASSVGPNTEAFF
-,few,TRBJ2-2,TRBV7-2,TGTGCCAGCAGCTTAATTTCTAGGACCGGGGAGCTGTTTTTT,CASSLISRTGELFF
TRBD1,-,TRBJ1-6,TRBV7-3,TGTGCCAGCAGCGAGGGACAGGGTCCTGGCTCACCCCTCCACTTT,CASSEGQGPGSPLHF
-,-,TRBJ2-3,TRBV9,TGTGCCAGCAGCGTAGCAAGGACCTTCACAGATACGCAGTATTTT,CASSVARTFTDTQYF